This T cell receptor (beta chain) was documented in a study of blood T cells in healthy people across ages. Findings and limits, study-wide: Expanded clonotype changes were possibly confounded by unknown donor CMV status.

J was trimmed by 2 bases and V by 4 bases; bases with no gene match: 6. The CDR3 has 16 amino acids. Germline V gives CDR1 SGHKS, CDR2 YYEKEE (reference sequence). Regarding this clonotype: Its target is not known.

Isolation recovered at least 6.5 million PBMCs from every sample. The amount of total RNA extracted per sample was at least 6 micrograms. A second about 7 to 11 cycle PCR used barcoded and J-beta primers. Using its own MiXCR run on the 5' RACE reads, TCRdb lists one record per CDR3 protein. The sample contains about 640,000 distinct CDR3 sequences, 58% of which appear only once. The clonotype was recovered from a man between 60 and 75 years old in good health. The sequenced sample consisted of blood. V gene TRBV5-5 combines with J gene TRBJ2-1, with TRBD2 matching 10 bases. The CDR3 region has the DNA TGTGCCAGCAGCATGGGACTAGCGATCCCCTACAATGAGCAGTTCTTC. Amino acids: CASSMGLAIPYNEQFF. Combining the CDR3 with reference TRBV5-5 and TRBJ2-1 gives the whole variable domain DAGVTQSPTHLIKTRGQQVTLRCSPISGHKSVSWYQQVLGQGPQFIFQYYEKEERGRGNFPDRFSARQFPNYSSELNVNALLLGDSALYLCASSMGLAIPYNEQFFGPGTRLTVL.